These T cell receptor beta chains were read from a single sample in a study of blood T cell repertoires in COVID-19. Only in-frame clones appear in the TCRdb table, and some are missing; sequencing was by immunoSEQ multiplex PCR. The sample records 100,000 to 150,000 clones, roughly four fifths being singletons. The sequenced sample was peripheral blood. The receptors were sampled from a man aged 40-49 years with active or convalescent COVID-19. Each CDR3 is given without its conserved first and last residue. The D gene is left open where the match is weak. Some rows mark clone size as missing; the rest say once, few, many or name a class of expanded clone.

clone_size	d_call	v_call	cdr3_aa
few	TRBD1	TRBV5-5	ASSLTDRERGNQPQH
NA	TRBD1	TRBV4-1	ASSQDLDRDPSPLH
NA	TRBD1	TRBV3-1/TRBV3-2	ASSQGTGGNIQY
NA	TRBD1	TRBV18	ASSFDRGPDTQY
NA	NA	TRBV4-1	ASSQVPREKLF
NA	TRBD2	TRBV19	ASSIVGLAGADTQY
NA	NA	TRBV7-9	ASSQDVRAQH
NA	NA	TRBV14	ASSHLTGTGNTIY
NA	TRBD2	TRBV7-8	ASTSARGGEQY
NA	TRBD2	TRBV9	ASSGVLVAGGTDTQY